This TCR beta chain was found in a study of Ad26.COV2.S vaccination and SARS-CoV-2 variants (dated by TCRdb to the early 2020s). In terms of the full investigation: Donors in the vaccine arm were drawn from COV1001, a multicentre, randomized, double-blind, placebo-controlled phase I-IIa trial testing Ad26.COV2.S in healthy adults. Ad26.COV2.S was administered intramuscularly at a dose of 5x10^10 or 1x10^11 viral particles, either as one shot or as two shots given 56 days apart. TCRbeta repertoire sequencing served as the tool for gauging how specific and how broad the SARS-CoV-2-reactive T cell receptors were following Ad26.COV2.S vaccination. Throughout the experiments and outcome assessment, investigators stayed blinded to trial group allocation. Trial participants were randomized into five groups of five, in which low-dose or high-dose Ad26.COV2.S was given once or twice, or placebo was given on both occasions. The TCR-sequenced set comprised approximately 32 samples: around 20 Ad26.COV2.S vaccine recipients, 5 placebo recipients and 8 SARS-CoV-2 convalescent individuals. The full study reports these points: Vaccine and placebo recipients had comparable non-spike TCR breadth, which fits with the vaccine containing only spike. The study was not powered to compare responses between vaccine doses or regimens. Substantial breadth of spike-specific CD8+ and CD4+ T cell responses was reported after vaccination. Compared with placebo recipients, Ad26.COV2.S recipients showed higher spike-specific TCR breadth (P = 0.0014). The authors noted that total T cell responses may have been underestimated by the TCR breadth and depth analyses.

The immunoSEQ Assay was the method used to sequence TCRbeta CDR3 regions. After extraction, genomic DNA underwent amplification by bias-controlled multiplex PCR, followed by high-throughput sequencing. As for how the authors treated the data: To quantify the absolute abundance of each unique TCRbeta CDR3 region, sequences were collapsed and filtered. Usable DNA was measured by amplifying reference genes present in all nucleated cells, and TCRbeta template counts were normalized to that usable DNA to estimate T cell fraction. Repertoire TCRs were annotated as SARS-CoV-2-specific when V gene, CDR3 amino acid sequence and J gene were exactly matched to a known reactive TCR set. The reference SARS-CoV-2 TCR set came from MIRA and was filtered for enrichment in COVID-19-positive ImmuneCODE repertoires, removing public or cross-reactive TCRs. Drawing on the MIRA antigens, annotated TCRs were analysed further at the level of specific ORF or position within ORF. Breadth was defined as annotated unique rearrangements over total unique productive rearrangements; depth was the summed frequency of those rearrangements. Group comparisons of TCR breadth used two-sided Wilcoxon rank-sum tests. The clones in this table, taken by TCRdb from immuneACCESS, are in-frame only. Not every clone is retained; where verified, under half of the shortfall comes from an unresolved V gene, and the cause of the rest is unknown. V, J and clone size derive from that table, while D and trimming were established from the DNA sequence. The sample includes about 420,000 clones, with approximately 90% observed a single time. Around 3.6% of the sample is taken by the ten largest.

In the case of this clone: The specificity of this receptor is unknown. One base away there is no much larger clone; base qualities are not given.

Inclusive of the bounding cysteine and phenylalanine, the CDR3 is 15 residues long. The retained sequence is limited to the CDR3, 45 bases, with the frame set at the first base. V is pruned by 7 bases and J by 6 bases, leaving 10 bases of the junction without a gene match. The germline V gene provides CDR1 SGHVS and CDR2 FQNEAQ. Per the publication, the treatment or condition label means: around 19 received Ad26.COV2.S at low or high dose, single or two shots; about five received placebo; per-sample allocation not given. Repertoires of vaccine and placebo recipients were sequenced from samples collected on day 63 after the first injection. Between 29 July and 7 August 2020, Cohort 1b enrolled about two dozen adults aged 18-55 years at one site in Boston, USA. As a vaccine, Ad26.COV2.S was a replication-incompetent adenovirus type 26 vector that expressed a prefusion-stabilized SARS-CoV-2 spike protein derived from the original Wuhan strain.

The rearranged segments are TRBV7-8 and TRBJ2-7, with 12 bases in between that match TRBD1. Sample: peripheral blood, taken in a trial of Ad26.COV2.S vaccine versus placebo. The receptor was isolated from a person aged 18-65 years who received the Ad26.COV2.S COVID-19 vaccine or a placebo. The CDR3 amino acid sequence is: CASTEPGTGGGEQYF. The sequence in DNA is TGTGCCAGCACCGAACCCGGGACAGGGGGCGGCGAGCAGTACTTC.